The 14 T cell receptor beta chains presented below share a single source sample, sequenced in a study of PD-1 blockade in classical Hodgkin lymphoma. This table comes from immunoSEQ multiplex PCR, and its TCRdb copy is limited to in-frame clones, with some not included. The sample includes 25,000 to 30,000 clones, almost 90% of them seen just once. Every patient experienced relapse after autologous stem cell transplantation, and brentuximab vedotin exposure varied. It was by magnetic negative selection that CD8+ T cells were isolated from thawed PBMCs. The sample consisted of CD8+ T cells from blood, taken at baseline. The receptors come from a human donor with classical Hodgkin lymphoma.

V is TRBV6-4 and J is TRBJ2-2; 12 positions match TRBD2. The germline V gene encodes CDR1 MRHNA and CDR2 SNTAGT. J gave up 3 bases and V 8 bases, and 7 bases lay outside the gene matches. This CDR3 has 16 residues. CDR3 region: CASAVLAGGDTGELFF. CDR3 nucleotides: TGTGCCAGCGCCGTACTAGCGGGAGGTGACACCGGGGAGCTGTTTTTT.

This sequence joins TRBV9 and TRBJ2-7, with D possibly being TRBD1 (5 bases). Germline CDR1 is SGDLS and CDR2 is YYNGEE. There are 16 residues in the CDR3. Trimming removed 3 bases from V and 0 bases from J, with 16 bases in between. The CDR3 DNA is TGTGCCAGCAGCGGCCGCCCGGGTGACAGCTCCTACGAGCAGTACTTC. Protein: CASSGRPGDSSYEQYF.

The rearrangement links TRBV19 to TRBJ1-5, with TRBD1 matching 7 bases. Germline CDR1 and CDR2: LNHDA and SQIVND (reference sequence). CDR3 length: 15 residues. Trimming removed 6 bases from V and 9 bases from J; junction bases left unmatched: 14. The CDR3 DNA is TGTGCCAGTAGATGGGGACAGTTTCTAGAGGGGCCCCAGCATTTT. Protein product: CASRWGQFLEGPQHF.

This clone appeared a few times. This chain joins TRBV6-1 and TRBJ1-2; no reliable D call. CDR3 length: 11 residues. V lost 9 bases and J 6 bases, leaving 11 bases between the germline ends. In germline, CDR1 is MNHNS, CDR2 SASEGT. The CDR3 region has the DNA TGTGCCAGTAGGGTCGAAGATGGCTACACCTTC. The encoded protein is CASRVEDGYTF.

This clone appeared a single time. The chain carries TRBV5-1 and TRBJ1-1, with TRBD1 matching 8 bases. There are 14 residues in the CDR3. The germline V gene has CDR1 SGHRS and CDR2 YFSETQ. Germline trimming cut 3 bases from V and 1 base from J; bases unmatched to any gene: 2. In DNA, the CDR3 is TGCGCCAGCAGCTGGGGGACAGGGAACACTGAAGCTTTCTTT. Residues: CASSWGTGNTEAFF.

The genes are TRBV7-9 and TRBJ1-1; 8 bases fit TRBD1. The length of the CDR3 is 16 residues. The V and J ends lost 2 bases and 1 base, in that order; junction bases with no gene match: 6. The germline gives CDR1 SEHNR, CDR2 FQNEAQ (reference sequence). The DNA for the CDR3 is TGTGCCAGCAGCTTATGGCCCACAGGGGGGAACACTGAAGCTTTCTTT. As protein: CASSLWPTGGNTEAFF.

The genes are TRBV4-1 and TRBJ2-7, with D possibly TRBD2 on 5 matching bases. Trimming stripped 6 bases from V and 7 bases from J, with 25 bases between. Germline CDR1 reads MGHRA; CDR2 reads YSYEKL. The length of the CDR3 is 16 residues. The CDR3, as DNA: TGCGCCAGCAGTCCCCGGACTGCCGTCGGGGAGAAAGAGCAGTACTTC. Translation gives CASSPRTAVGEKEQYF.

V and J are TRBV6-4 and TRBJ2-4; D remains unclear. Germline-derived CDR1 and CDR2 are MRHNA and SNTAGT. Trimming cost V 5 bases and J 0 bases, with 11 bases left between them. This CDR3 is built from 15 residues. In nucleotides, the CDR3 is TGTGCCAGCAGTTCAAACAGACTAGCCAAAAACATTCAGTACTTC. It specifies CASSSNRLAKNIQYF.

This chain uses TRBV7-9 with TRBJ2-7; TRBD2 might be the D (6 bases). This CDR3 is 12 amino acids long. Per germline, CDR1 SEHNR and CDR2 FQNEAQ (reference sequence). Trimming cost V 6 bases and J 6 bases, with 12 bases left between them. The DNA of the CDR3 is TGTGCCAGCAGAAAGTTGGGGGGCGAGCAGTACTTC. Translation gives CASRKLGGEQYF. The full variable domain, completed using reference TRBV7-9 and TRBJ2-7, is DTGVSQNPRHKITKRGQNVTFRCDPISEHNRLYWYRQTLGQGPEFLTYFQNEAQLEKSRLLSDRFSAERPKGSFSTLEIQRTEQGDSAMYLCASRKLGGEQYFGPGTRLTVT.

The CDR3 DNA sequence: TGTGCCAGCAGCTTGGGGGGGTCGTCCAATCAGCCCCAGCATTTT. Amino acid sequence: CASSLGGSSNQPQHF. The rearrangement joins TRBV5-6 to TRBJ1-5; D possibly corresponds to TRBD1 (5 bases). Trimming removed 0 bases from V and 3 bases from J, with 10 bases in between. This CDR3 spans 15 amino acids. The germline CDR1 and CDR2 sequences are SGHDT and YYEEEE.

This clone was seen a few times. V is TRBV10-1 and J is TRBJ2-7; 12 bases align to TRBD2. V dropped 6 bases and J dropped 0; count of bases not matched to a gene: 3. The germline gives CDR1 WNHNN, CDR2 SYGVQD (reference sequence). This CDR3 has 15 residues. The CDR3 DNA sequence: TGCGCCAGCAGCCCGACTAGCGGGAGCTCCTACGAGCAGTACTTC. As protein: CASSPTSGSSYEQYF.

The gene calls are TRBV30 and TRBJ2-2, with D uncertain. The V gene lost 8 bases and the J gene lost 7 bases, with 8 bases spanning the gap. The length of the CDR3 is 10 residues. Germline values: CDR1 GTSNPN, CDR2 SVGIG (reference sequence). The CDR3 bases are TGTGCCACGGCCTTCGGGGAGCTGTTTTTT. Protein product: CATAFGELFF.

This clone was found once. The gene calls are TRBV5-1 and TRBJ2-3, with D hard to call. This CDR3 spans 16 amino acids. The V and J ends lost 0 bases and 1 base respectively, with 12 bases between them. Germline V gene lookup returns CDR1 SGHRS and CDR2 YFSETQ. The CDR3 DNA is TGCGCCAGCAGCTTGGCTTGGGAATACGGCACAGATACGCAGTATTTT. It translates to CASSLAWEYGTDTQYF.

The chain carries TRBV4-1 and TRBJ2-7, with a tentative D call TRBD2 (5 bases). This CDR3 has 13 amino acids. The germline gives CDR1 MGHRA, CDR2 YSYEKL. Trimming took off 0 bases at V and 9 bases at J, with 12 bases between the two ends. This CDR3 is CASSQEPSWGQYF. The DNA for the CDR3 is TGCGCCAGCAGCCAAGAACCTAGCTGGGGGCAGTACTTC.